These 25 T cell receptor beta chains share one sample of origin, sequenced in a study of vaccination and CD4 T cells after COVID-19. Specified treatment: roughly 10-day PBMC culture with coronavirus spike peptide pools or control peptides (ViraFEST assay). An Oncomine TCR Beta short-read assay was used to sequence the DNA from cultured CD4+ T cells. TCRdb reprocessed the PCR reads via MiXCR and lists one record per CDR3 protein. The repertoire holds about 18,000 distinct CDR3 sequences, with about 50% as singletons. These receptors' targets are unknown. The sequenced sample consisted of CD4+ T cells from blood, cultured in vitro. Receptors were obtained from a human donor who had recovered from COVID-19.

CDR3 amino acids: CASSEGGNQPQHF. Written as DNA, the CDR3 is TGTGCCAGCAGTGAAGGGGGGAATCAGCCCCAGCATTTT. The chain combines TRBV2 with TRBJ1-5, with a weak D call TRBD1 (5 bases). CDR1 is SNHLY, CDR2 FYNNEI, per germline. The CDR3 consists of 13 residues. Deletions cut 1 base from V and 4 bases from J, with 5 bases between. Drawing the rest from reference TRBV2 and TRBJ1-5, the complete variable domain is EPEVTQTPSHQVTQMGQEVILRCVPISNHLYFYWYRQILGQKVEFLVSFYNNEISEKSEIFDDQFSVERPDGSNFTLKIRSTKLEDSAMYFCASSEGGNQPQHFGDGTRLSIL.

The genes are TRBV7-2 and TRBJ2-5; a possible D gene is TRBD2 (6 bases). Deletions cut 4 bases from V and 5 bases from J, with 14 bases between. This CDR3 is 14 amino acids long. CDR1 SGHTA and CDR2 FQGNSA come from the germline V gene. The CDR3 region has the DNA TGTGCCAGCAGCTCAGGAGGGCCGGGGGAGACCCAGTACTTC. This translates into CASSSGGPGETQYF.

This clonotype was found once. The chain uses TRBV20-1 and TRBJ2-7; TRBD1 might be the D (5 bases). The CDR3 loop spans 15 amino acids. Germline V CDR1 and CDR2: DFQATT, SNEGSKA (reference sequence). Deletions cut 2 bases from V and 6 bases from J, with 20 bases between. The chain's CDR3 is CSARQNAGPRGEQYF. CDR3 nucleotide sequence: TGCAGTGCTAGACAAAACGCAGGGCCGCGAGGCGAGCAGTACTTC.

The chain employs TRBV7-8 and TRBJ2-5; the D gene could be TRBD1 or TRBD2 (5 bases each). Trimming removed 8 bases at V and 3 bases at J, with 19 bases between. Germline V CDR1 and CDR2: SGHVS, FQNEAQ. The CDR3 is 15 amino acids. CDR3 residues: CASVQTPGQKETQYF. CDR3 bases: TGTGCCAGCGTCCAAACCCCGGGGCAAAAAGAGACCCAGTACTTC. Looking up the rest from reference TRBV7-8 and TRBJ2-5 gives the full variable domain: GAGVSQSPRYKVAKRGQDVALRCDPISGHVSLFWYQQALGQGPEFLTYFQNEAQLDKSGLPSDRFFAERPEGSVSTLKIQRTQQEDSAVYLCASVQTPGQKETQYFGPGTRLLVL.

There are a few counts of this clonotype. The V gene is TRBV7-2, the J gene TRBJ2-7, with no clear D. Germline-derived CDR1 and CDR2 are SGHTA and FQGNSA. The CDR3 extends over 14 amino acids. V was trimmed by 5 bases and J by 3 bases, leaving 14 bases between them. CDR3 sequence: CASSPRAAVYEQYF. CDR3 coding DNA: TGTGCCAGCAGCCCACGAGCTGCAGTCTACGAGCAGTACTTC.

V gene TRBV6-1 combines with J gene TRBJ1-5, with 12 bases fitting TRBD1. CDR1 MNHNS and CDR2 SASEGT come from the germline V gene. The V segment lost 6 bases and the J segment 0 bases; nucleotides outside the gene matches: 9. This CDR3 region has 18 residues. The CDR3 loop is CASRGDRGLVGSNQPQHF. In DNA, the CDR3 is TGTGCCAGCAGGGGGGACAGGGGGCTTGTTGGTAGCAATCAGCCCCAGCATTTT.

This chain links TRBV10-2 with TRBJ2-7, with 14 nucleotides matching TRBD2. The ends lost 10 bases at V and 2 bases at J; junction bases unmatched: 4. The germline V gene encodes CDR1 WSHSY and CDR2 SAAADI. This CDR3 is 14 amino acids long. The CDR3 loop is CATTGLAGAYEQYF. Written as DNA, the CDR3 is TGCGCCACCACGGGACTAGCGGGGGCCTACGAGCAGTACTTC.

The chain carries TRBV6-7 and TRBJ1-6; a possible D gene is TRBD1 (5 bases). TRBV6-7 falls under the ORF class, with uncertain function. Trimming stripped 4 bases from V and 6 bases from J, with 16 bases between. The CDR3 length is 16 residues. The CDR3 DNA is TGTGCCAGCAGTTGGGGGGACCGGCGCTTTAATTCACCCCTCCACTTT. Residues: CASSWGDRRFNSPLHF.

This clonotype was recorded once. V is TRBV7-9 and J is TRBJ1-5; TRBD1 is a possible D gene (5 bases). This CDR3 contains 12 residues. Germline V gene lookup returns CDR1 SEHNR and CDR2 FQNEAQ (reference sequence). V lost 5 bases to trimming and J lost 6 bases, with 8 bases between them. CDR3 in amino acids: CASSRGTQPQHF. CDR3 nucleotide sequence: TGTGCCAGCAGCCGCGGGACTCAGCCCCAGCATTTT.

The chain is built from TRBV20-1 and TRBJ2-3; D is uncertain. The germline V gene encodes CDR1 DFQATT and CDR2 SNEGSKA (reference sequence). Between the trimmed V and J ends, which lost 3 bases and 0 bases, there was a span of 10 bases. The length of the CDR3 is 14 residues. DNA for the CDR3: TGCAGTGCTAGGGCTGTAGGTAGCACAGATACGCAGTATTTT. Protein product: CSARAVGSTDTQYF.

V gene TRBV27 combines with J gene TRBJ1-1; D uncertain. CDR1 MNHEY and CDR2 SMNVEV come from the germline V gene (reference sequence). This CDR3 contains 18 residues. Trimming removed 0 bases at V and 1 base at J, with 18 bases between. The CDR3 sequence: CASSLSLPLVGGNTEAFF. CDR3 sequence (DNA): TGTGCCAGCAGTTTATCGTTACCCCTAGTAGGTGGGAACACTGAAGCTTTCTTT.

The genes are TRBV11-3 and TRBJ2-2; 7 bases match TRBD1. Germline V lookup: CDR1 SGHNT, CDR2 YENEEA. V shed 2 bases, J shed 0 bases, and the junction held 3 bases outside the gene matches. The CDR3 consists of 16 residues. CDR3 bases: TGTGCCAGCAGCTTACTGGGGACAGCGAACACCGGGGAGCTGTTTTTT. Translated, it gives CASSLLGTANTGELFF.

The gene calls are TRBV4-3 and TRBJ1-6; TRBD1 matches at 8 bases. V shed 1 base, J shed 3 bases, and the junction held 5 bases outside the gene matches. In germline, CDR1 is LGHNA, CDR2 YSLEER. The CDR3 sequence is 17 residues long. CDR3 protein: CASSQAQTGGYNSPLHF. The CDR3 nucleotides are TGCGCCAGCAGCCAAGCACAAACAGGGGGCTATAATTCACCCCTCCACTTT.

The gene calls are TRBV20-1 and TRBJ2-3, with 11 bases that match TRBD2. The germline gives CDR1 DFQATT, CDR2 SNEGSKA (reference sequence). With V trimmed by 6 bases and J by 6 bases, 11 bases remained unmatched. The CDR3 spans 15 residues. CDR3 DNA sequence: TGCAGTGCCACCGGGACTAGCGGCCTCCGGGATACGCAGTATTTT. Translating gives CSATGTSGLRDTQYF.

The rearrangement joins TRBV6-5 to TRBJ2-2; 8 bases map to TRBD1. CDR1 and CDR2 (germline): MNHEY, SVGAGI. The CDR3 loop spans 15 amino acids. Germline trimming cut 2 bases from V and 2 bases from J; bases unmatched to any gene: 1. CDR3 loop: CASSYDRGNTGELFF. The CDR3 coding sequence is TGTGCCAGCAGTTACGACAGGGGCAACACCGGGGAGCTGTTTTTT.

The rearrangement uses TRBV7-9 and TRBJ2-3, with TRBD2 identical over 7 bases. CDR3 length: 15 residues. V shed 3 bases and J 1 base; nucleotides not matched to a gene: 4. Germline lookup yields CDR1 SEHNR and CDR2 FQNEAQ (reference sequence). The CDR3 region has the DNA TGTGCCAGCAGCTTGGGGGGGGACCGCACAGATACGCAGTATTTT. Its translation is CASSLGGDRTDTQYF.

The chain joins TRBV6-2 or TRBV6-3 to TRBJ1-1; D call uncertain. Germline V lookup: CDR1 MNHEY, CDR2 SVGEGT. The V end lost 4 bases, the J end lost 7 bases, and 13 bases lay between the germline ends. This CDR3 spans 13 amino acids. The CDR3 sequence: CASSSGPYIEAFF. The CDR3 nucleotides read TGTGCCAGCAGTTCCGGGCCTTACATTGAAGCTTTCTTT.

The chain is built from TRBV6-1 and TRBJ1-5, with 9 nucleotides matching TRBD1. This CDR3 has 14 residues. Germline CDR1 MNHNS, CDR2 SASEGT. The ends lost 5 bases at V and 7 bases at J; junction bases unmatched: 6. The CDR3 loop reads CASSQGTGRQPQHF. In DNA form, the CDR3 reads TGTGCCAGCAGTCAAGGGACAGGGAGACAGCCCCAGCATTTT.

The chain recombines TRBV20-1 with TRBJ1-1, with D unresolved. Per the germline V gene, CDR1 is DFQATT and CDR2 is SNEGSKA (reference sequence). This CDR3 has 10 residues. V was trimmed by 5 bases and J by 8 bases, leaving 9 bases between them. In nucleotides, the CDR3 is TGCAGTGCTTTGAGAAGGGAAGCTTTCTTT. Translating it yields CSALRREAFF.

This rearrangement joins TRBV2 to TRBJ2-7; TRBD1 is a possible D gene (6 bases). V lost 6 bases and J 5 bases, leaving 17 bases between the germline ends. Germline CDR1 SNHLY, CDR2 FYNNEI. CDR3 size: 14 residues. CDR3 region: CASRAGTQAHEQYF. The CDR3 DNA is TGTGCCAGCAGAGCCGGGACACAGGCCCACGAGCAGTACTTC.

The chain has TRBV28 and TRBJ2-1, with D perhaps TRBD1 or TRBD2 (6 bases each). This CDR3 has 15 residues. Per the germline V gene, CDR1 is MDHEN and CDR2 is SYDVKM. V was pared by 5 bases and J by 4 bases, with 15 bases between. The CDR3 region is CASSPPGATYNEQFF. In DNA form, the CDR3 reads TGTGCCAGCAGTCCTCCGGGGGCCACGTACAATGAGCAGTTCTTC. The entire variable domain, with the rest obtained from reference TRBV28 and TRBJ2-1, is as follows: DVKVTQSSRYLVKRTGEKVFLECVQDMDHENMFWYRQDPGLGLRLIYFSYDVKMKEKGDIPEGYSVSREKKERFSLILESASTNQTSMYLCASSPPGATYNEQFFGPGTRLTVL.

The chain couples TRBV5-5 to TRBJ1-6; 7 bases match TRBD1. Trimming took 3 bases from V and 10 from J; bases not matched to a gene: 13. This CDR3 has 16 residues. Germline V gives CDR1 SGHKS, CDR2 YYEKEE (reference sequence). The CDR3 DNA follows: TGTGCCAGCAGCTCCACAGGGGTCGGGGTTCGATCACCCCTCCACTTT. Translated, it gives CASSSTGVGVRSPLHF. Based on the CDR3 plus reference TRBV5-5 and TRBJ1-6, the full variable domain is DAGVTQSPTHLIKTRGQQVTLRCSPISGHKSVSWYQQVLGQGPQFIFQYYEKEERGRGNFPDRFSARQFPNYSSELNVNALLLGDSALYLCASSSTGVGVRSPLHFGNGTRLTVT.

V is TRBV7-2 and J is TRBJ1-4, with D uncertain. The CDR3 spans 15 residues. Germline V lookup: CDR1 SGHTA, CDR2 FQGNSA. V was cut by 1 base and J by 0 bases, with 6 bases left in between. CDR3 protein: CASSLVTATNEKLFF. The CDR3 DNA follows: TGTGCCAGCAGCTTAGTGACTGCAACTAATGAAAAACTGTTTTTT. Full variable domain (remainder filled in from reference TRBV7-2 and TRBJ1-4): GAGVSQSPSNKVTEKGKDVELRCDPISGHTALYWYRQSLGQGLEFLIYFQGNSAPDKSGLPSDRFSAERTGGSVSTLTIQRTQQEDSAVYLCASSLVTATNEKLFFGSGTQLSVL.

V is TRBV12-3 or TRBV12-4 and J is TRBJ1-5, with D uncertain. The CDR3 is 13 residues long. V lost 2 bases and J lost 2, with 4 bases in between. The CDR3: CASSLTGNQPQHF. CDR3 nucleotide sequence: TGTGCCAGCAGTTTAACTGGCAATCAGCCCCAGCATTTT.

The CDR3 is CAIGTGTGAYEQYF. For the CDR3, the DNA is TGTGCCATCGGGACCGGGACAGGGGCCTACGAGCAGTACTTC. The V and J genes are TRBV10-3 and TRBJ2-7; 10 nucleotides agree with TRBD1. J lost 2 bases, V lost 8 bases, and 6 bases had no gene match. This CDR3 spans 14 amino acids. CDR1 is ENHRY and CDR2 is SYGVKD in the germline V gene.